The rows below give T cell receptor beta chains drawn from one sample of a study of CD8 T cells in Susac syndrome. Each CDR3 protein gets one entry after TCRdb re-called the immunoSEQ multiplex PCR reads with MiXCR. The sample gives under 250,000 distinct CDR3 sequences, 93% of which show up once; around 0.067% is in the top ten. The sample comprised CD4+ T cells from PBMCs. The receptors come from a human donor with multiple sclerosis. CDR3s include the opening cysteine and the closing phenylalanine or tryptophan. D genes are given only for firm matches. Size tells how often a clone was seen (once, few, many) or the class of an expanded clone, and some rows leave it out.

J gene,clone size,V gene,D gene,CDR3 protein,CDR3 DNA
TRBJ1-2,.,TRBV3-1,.,CASSQGSEGGYGYTF,TGTGCCAGCAGCCAAGGTTCAGAGGGGGGGTATGGCTACACCTTC
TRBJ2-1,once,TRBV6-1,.,CATQGGAIYNEQFF,TGTGCCACCCAAGGGGGGGCCATATACAATGAGCAGTTCTTC
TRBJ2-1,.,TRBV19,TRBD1,CASSILGQGLFF,TGTGCCAGTAGTATACTGGGACAGGGGCTGTTCTTC
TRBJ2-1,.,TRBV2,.,CASRKSLLTDEQFF,TGTGCCAGCAGGAAATCCCTTCTAACGGATGAGCAGTTCTTC
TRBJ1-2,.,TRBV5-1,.,CASSLDGGAYGYTF,TGCGCCAGCAGCTTGGATGGGGGCGCATATGGCTACACCTTC
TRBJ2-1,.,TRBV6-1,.,CASSRRGNNNEQFF,TGTGCCAGCAGTCGTAGGGGGAATAACAATGAGCAGTTCTTC
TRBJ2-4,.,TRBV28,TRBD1,CASTGDGDIQYF,TGTGCCAGTACAGGGGATGGGGACATTCAGTACTTC
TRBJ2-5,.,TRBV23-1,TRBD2,CASSHSGGPGTQYF,TGCGCCAGCAGTCACTCGGGAGGGCCGGGGACCCAGTACTTC
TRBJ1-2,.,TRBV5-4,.,CASSPEQRFGGYTF,TGTGCCAGCAGCCCTGAACAAAGATTCGGGGGCTACACCTTC
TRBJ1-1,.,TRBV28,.,CATGGRLGTEAFF,TGTGCGACCGGGGGGCGATTAGGCACTGAAGCTTTCTTT
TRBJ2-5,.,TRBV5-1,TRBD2,CASSTGLAVRETQYF,TGCGCCAGCAGCACCGGACTAGCCGTTCGCGAGACCCAGTACTTC
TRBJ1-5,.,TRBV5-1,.,CASSLSGHNQPQHF,TGCGCCAGCAGCTTGTCAGGGCACAATCAGCCCCAGCATTTT
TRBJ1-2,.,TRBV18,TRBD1,CASSQGQPNYGYTF,TGTGCCAGCTCTCAGGGACAGCCTAACTATGGCTACACCTTC
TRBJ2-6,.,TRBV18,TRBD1,CASSPDRAGANVLTF,TGTGCCAGCTCACCCGACAGGGCCGGGGCCAACGTCCTGACTTTC
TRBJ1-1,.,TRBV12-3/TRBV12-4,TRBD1,CASTQDRARTEAFF,TGTGCCAGCACCCAGGACAGGGCGCGCACTGAAGCTTTCTTT
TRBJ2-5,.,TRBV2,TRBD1,CASTTLSGTGVETQYF,TGTGCCAGCACTACACTCTCCGGGACAGGGGTAGAGACCCAGTACTTC
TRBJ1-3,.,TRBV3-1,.,CASSPEGSGNTIYF,TGTGCCAGCAGCCCTGAAGGCTCTGGAAACACCATATATTTT
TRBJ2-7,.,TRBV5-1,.,CASSARGKTGQLSSYEQYF,TGCGCCAGCTCAGCACGCGGGAAGACGGGACAGTTGAGCTCCTACGAGCAGTACTTC
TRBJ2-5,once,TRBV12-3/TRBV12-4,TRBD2,CASRSEGLAVETQYF,TGTGCCAGCAGGTCCGAGGGGCTAGCGGTCGAGACCCAGTACTTC
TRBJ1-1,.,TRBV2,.,CASSGRPQGEAFF,TGTGCCAGCAGTGGCCGACCTCAAGGTGAAGCTTTCTTT
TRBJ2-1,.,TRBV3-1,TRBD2,CASSQDGAGGIYNEQFF,TGTGCCAGCAGCCAAGATGGGGCGGGAGGCATATACAATGAGCAGTTCTTC
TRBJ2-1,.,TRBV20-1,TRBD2,CSAFGGAFGNEQFF,TGCAGTGCTTTCGGGGGGGCTTTCGGCAATGAGCAGTTCTTC
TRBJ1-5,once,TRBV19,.,CASSWTDQPQHF,TGTGCCAGTAGTTGGACAGATCAGCCCCAGCATTTT
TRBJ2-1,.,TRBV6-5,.,CASSKRPSNEQFF,TGTGCCAGCAGTAAACGACCTAGCAATGAGCAGTTCTTC
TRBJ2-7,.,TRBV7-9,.,CASSARRDQAYEQYF,TGTGCCAGCAGCGCCCGCCGGGACCAAGCCTACGAGCAGTACTTC
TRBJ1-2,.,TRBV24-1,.,CATSDEVGSHGYTF,TGTGCCACCAGTGATGAAGTGGGGTCGCATGGCTACACCTTC
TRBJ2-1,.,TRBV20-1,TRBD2,CSARVGLAGRSSYNEQFF,TGCAGTGCCCGGGTAGGACTAGCGGGTCGGAGCTCCTACAATGAGCAGTTCTTC
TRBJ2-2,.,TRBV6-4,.,CASSSEANTGELFF,TGTGCCAGCAGTTCCGAGGCGAACACCGGGGAGCTGTTTTTT
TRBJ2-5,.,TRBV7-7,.,CASSPGLEETQYF,TGTGCTAGCAGCCCGGGACTGGAAGAGACCCAGTACTTC
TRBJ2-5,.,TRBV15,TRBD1,CATTKRTGEQETQYF,TGTGCCACGACTAAAAGGACAGGTGAACAAGAGACCCAGTACTTC
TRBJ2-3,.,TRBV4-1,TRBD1,CASRLRGTGGADTQYF,TGCGCCAGCAGACTCCGCGGGACAGGGGGCGCAGATACGCAGTATTTT
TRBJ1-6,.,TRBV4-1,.,CASSQGAAGSYNSPLHF,TGCGCCAGCAGCCAAGGAGCGGCGGGGTCCTATAATTCACCCCTCCACTTT
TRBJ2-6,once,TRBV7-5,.,CISVPEAVFGEVLLTSGANVLTF,.
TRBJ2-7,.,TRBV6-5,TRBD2,CASRGLAGEHEQYF,TGTGCCAGCAGGGGACTAGCGGGGGAACACGAGCAGTACTTC
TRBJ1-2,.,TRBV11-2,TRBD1,CASSLGSGGLSGYTF,TGTGCCAGCAGCTTAGGGTCAGGGGGCCTTTCTGGCTACACCTTC
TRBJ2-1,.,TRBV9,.,CASSVLPGQGNEQFF,TGTGCCAGCAGCGTACTACCGGGACAAGGAAATGAGCAGTTCTTC
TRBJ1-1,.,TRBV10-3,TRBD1,CAISESWVTGDTEAFF,TGTGCCATCAGTGAGTCTTGGGTGACAGGGGACACTGAAGCTTTCTTT
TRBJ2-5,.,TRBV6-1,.,CASSTPRSEETQYF,TGTGCCAGCAGTACGCCGCGGTCGGAGGAGACCCAGTACTTC
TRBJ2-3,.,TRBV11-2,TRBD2,CASIPFASQREATDTQYF,TGTGCCAGCATCCCCTTCGCCTCGCAGCGGGAGGCCACAGATACGCAGTATTTT
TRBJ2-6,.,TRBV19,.,CASSIPRFGANVLTF,TGTGCCAGTAGTATTCCCCGCTTTGGGGCCAACGTCCTGACTTTC
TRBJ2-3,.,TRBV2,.,CASNPRAATDTQYF,TGTGCCAGCAACCCTCGGGCGGCCACAGATACGCAGTATTTT
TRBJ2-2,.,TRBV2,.,CASSDPWRGVQGELFF,TGTGCCAGCAGTGACCCCTGGAGGGGGGTGCAGGGGGAGCTGTTTTTT
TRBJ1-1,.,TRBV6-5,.,CASRSGPHTEAFF,TGTGCCAGCAGATCCGGACCGCACACTGAAGCTTTCTTT
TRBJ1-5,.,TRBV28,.,CASRGRFGNQPQHF,TGTGCCAGCAGAGGACGGTTCGGTAATCAGCCCCAGCATTTT
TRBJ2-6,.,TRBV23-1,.,CASSLIPTGGARVNVLTF,TGCGCCAGCAGTCTTATCCCCACGGGGGGCGCAAGGGTCAACGTCCTGACTTTC
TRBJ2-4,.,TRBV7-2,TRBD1,CASSSRTGGNIQYF,TGTGCCAGCAGCAGCCGGACAGGGGGAAACATTCAGTACTTC